What follows describes a single TCR beta chain. Its cognate antigen has yet to be identified. Base qualities are missing; no much larger clone stands one base away. RNA was extracted using the RNeasy kit, and about 0.45 to 1 microgram was reverse transcribed with random hexamers. The immunoSEQ multiplex PCR assay, which covers 54 Vbeta and 13 Jbeta segments, was used to amplify TCR beta CDR3 regions. To correct PCR amplification bias, a synthetic template baseline was used for both primer optimization and computational correction. For the original study's pipeline: Reads were annotated to V, D and J genes according to IMGT and were analyzed with immunoSEQ Analyzer, with only productive sequences retained. To calculate clonality, Shannon entropy was normalized by log2 of the number of productive unique sequences and then subtracted from one. For each patient and control, public and private clones were evaluated within the 100 most prevalent clones. A clone was defined as Susac-specific if it was absent from the healthy and MS cohorts, from some 1,100 published viral clones and from other ImmuneACCESS disease sequences. Using fastp trimming at Q25 and MiXCR clonotype assembly, TCRdb reanalyzed the public sequencing data and kept in-frame beta chains. Under each unique CDR3 protein, matching rows form one entry showing the most common genes and DNA. The V and J calls shown here were made by TCRdb, not taken from the authors' results. The sample has 150,000 to 200,000 distinct CDR3 sequences on record, around 93% of them singletons. The ten biggest clones cover 0.13% of the sample.

This entry is derived from a study of CD8 T cells in Susac syndrome (dated by TCRdb to the late 2010s). General notes on the study: The study used repertoire sequencing to test whether antigen drove CD8+ T cell activation and differentiation in Susac syndrome. Study-level results and caveats: The number of individuals in the TCR sequencing and HLA analysis was acknowledged as relatively small.

Peripheral blood CD8+ and CD4+ T cells from healthy donors, Susac syndrome patients and multiple sclerosis patients were profiled by high-throughput TCR beta sequencing. The healthy donors served as controls matched for age and sex. Bulk CD8+ and CD4+ T cells were purified magnetically by negative isolation, whereas CD8+ TEMRA cells were enriched by FACS. Blood was drawn into EDTA tubes, processed within 24 hours, and PBMCs were isolated by density gradient centrifugation. PBMCs intended for TCR sequencing were cryopreserved in liquid nitrogen and were subsequently thawed in a 37 degrees C water bath. The sorted or isolated CD4+, CD8+ and CD8+ TEMRA cells had a purity of 90% or higher. Including the terminal cysteine and phenylalanine, the CDR3 comprises 14 residues. CDR3 DNA is the only sequence kept; it has 42 bases, read in frame from the first base. Trimming at the junction amounts to 7 bases on V and 2 bases on J, and the germline ends lie 14 bases apart.

The V gene is TRBV12-3 or TRBV12-4 and the J gene is TRBJ1-1; TRBD1 is perhaps the D gene, given 5 matching bases. Sequencing was performed on CD4+ T cells from PBMCs. This sequence originates from a human donor in good health. CDR3 protein: CASIGGTSNTEAFF. The nucleotides are TGTGCCAGCATCGGGGGGACGAGTAACACTGAAGCTTTCTTT.